This T cell receptor beta chain is from a study of human T cells and chemical hapten exposure. Using its own MiXCR run on the RACE reads, TCRdb lists one record per CDR3 protein. The profile shows about 82,000 distinct CDR3 sequences, 13% of them singletons. This clonotype was counted ten times or more. As for time point: patch test 3, about 24 weeks after DPC sensitization. The treatment: therapeutic diphenylcyclopropenone sensitization with weekly scalp DPC. People who gave samples had alopecia, were 18 to 70 years old, and were suitable for DPC. Trimming removed 4 bases from V and 3 bases from J, with 7 bases in between. CDR3 length: 12 residues. Germline V gene lookup returns CDR1 SQVTM and CDR2 ANQGSEA.

The sample consisted of whole blood, taken in connection with sensitization to the hapten diphenylcyclopropenone (DPC). The sequence was obtained from a woman in her fifties or sixties with alopecia areata. Some clones in this sample may be carry-over from other donors' samples. The chain has TRBV29-1 and TRBJ1-5; possibly TRBD1 for D (5 bases). In DNA form, the CDR3 reads TGCAGCGTTGGCAGGGACAATCAGCCCCAGCATTTT. Its protein product is CSVGRDNQPQHF. Based on the CDR3 plus reference TRBV29-1 and TRBJ1-5, the full variable domain is SAVISQKPSRDICQRGTSLTIQCQVDSQVTMMFWYRQQPGQSLTLIATANQGSEATYESGFVIDKFPISRPNLTFSTLTVSNMSPEDSSIYLCSVGRDNQPQHFGDGTRLSIL.